What follows are 16 T cell receptor delta chains derived from one specimen sequenced in a study of γδ T cells in repeated Plasmodium falciparum infection. TCRdb re-identified clones in the multiplex PCR reads via CATT. This table holds roughly 86,000 delta-chain clones, roughly 1.4% found once. Flow sorting of PBMC yielded separate Vgamma9/Vdelta2+ and Vdelta2-negative gammadelta T cell populations for bulk repertoire analysis. Input material: gamma-delta T cells from blood. Every receptor here comes from a pool of human donors (malaria-infected and uninfected, not separated).

On this clone itself: Mismatch with germline at one junction end may stem from a read error. V and J are TRDV2 and TRDJ1; TRDD3 might be the D (5 bases). The J gene was missing in TCRdb and was found by matching the end of the DNA to germline. The length of the CDR3 is 16 residues. CDR1 and CDR2 (germline): GEAIGNYY, EKD. CDR3 amino acids: CARDTVGDSHTDKLIF. For the CDR3, the DNA is TGTGCCCGTGACACCGTCGGGGACTCCCACACCGATAAACTCATCTTT.

This clone was seen more than once but under ten times. A read error likely explains why the TCRdb protein, taken from a much larger clone, differs from this DNA's translation at residue 18; the protein shown is translated from the DNA. The chain links TRDV2 to TRDJ1; 10 bases map to TRDD3. CDR1 is GEAIGNYY, CDR2 EKD, per germline. The CDR3 totals 19 residues. CDR3 sequence (DNA): TGTGCCTGTGACACCGTGGGAATACTGGGGGATGAGTACACCGATAAACTCACCTTT. It specifies CACDTVGILGDEYTDKLTF.

This clone has more than one count but fewer than ten. TCRdb attributes to this sequence the protein of a much larger clone, which differs from the DNA translation at residue 16; a read error is likely, and the protein displayed is translated from the DNA. The chain uses TRDV1 and TRDJ1; TRDD3 agrees at 12 bases. The CDR3 totals 22 residues. Trimming took 2 bases from V and 0 from J; bases not matched to a gene: 19. Germline V lookup: CDR1 TSWWSYY, CDR2 QGS. Here the CDR3 DNA reads TGTGCTCTTGGGGAAGTCGACCTTCATACTGGGGGATACCGGTCGCACACCGATAAACTCATCTTT. Its protein product is CALGEVDLHTGGYRSHTDKLIF.

Comment on this clone: TCRdb assigns this DNA the protein of a much larger clone, which departs from its translation at residue 10; this likely reflects a read error, and the protein shown comes from translating the DNA. Different DNA sequences within this sample yield the same CDR3. V gene TRDV1 combines with J gene TRDJ1; D possibly corresponds to TRDD2 (5 bases). Assignment of the J gene here rests on matching the DNA to germline, because TCRdb gives none. CDR3 size: 16 residues. V lost 4 bases and J 1 base, leaving 16 bases between the germline ends. Per germline, CDR1 TSWWSYY and CDR2 QGS. The CDR3 region is CALGATFLRITDKLIF. The CDR3 DNA reads as TGTGCTCTTGGGGCAACGTTCCTGCGCATCACCGATAAACTCATCTTT.

This clone has only a few counts. TCRdb has a much larger clone's protein, which differs at residue 4 from the translation of this DNA, likely because of a read error; what is shown is the protein translated from the DNA. CDR3 in amino acids: CALEELEYWGIYKGPPGGDKLIF. In DNA form, the CDR3 reads TGTGCTCTTGAGGAACTTGAGTACTGGGGGATCTATAAGGGTCCTCCTGGCGGCGATAAACTCATCTTT. The V call is TRDV1, the J call TRDJ1, with 10 nucleotides matching TRDD3. The CDR3 contains 23 residues. The V gene's germline CDR1 is TSWWSYY and CDR2 QGS.

As regards this clone: A far bigger clonotype differs at one base, so this is likely a read error. Other DNA sequences in the same sample also yield this CDR3. The gene calls are TRDV2 and TRDJ3; D perhaps matches TRDD3 (6 bases). The J gene was not available in TCRdb and was assigned here by matching the DNA to germline segments. CDR3 size: 16 residues. Germline-derived CDR1 and CDR2 are GEAIGNYY and EKD. The CDR3 here is CACDTWGPWDTRQMFF. The CDR3, as DNA: TGTGCCTGCGACACCTGGGGTCCCTGGGACACCCGACAGATGTTTTTC.

This clone was seen only a few times. This likely came from a read error, as a far larger clone is one base away. Different DNA sequences within this sample yield the same CDR3. The V gene reported is TRDV1; the J gene is uncalled; whether TRDD3, the table's D call, matches the DNA was not checked. There are 20 residues in the CDR3. Germline values: CDR1 TSWWSYY, CDR2 QGS. The CDR3 protein is CALGDTYLRGTRPYTDKLIF. The CDR3 DNA reads as TGTGCTCTTGGGGATACTTATCTCAGGGGGACCCGTCCGTACACCGATAAACTCATCTTC.

About this clone: A far larger clone is off by one base, so a read error is likely. Other DNA sequences in the sample encode the same CDR3. The chain joins TRDV2 to TRDJ2; no reliable D call. The J gene was not available in TCRdb and was assigned here by matching the DNA to germline segments. Germline V gene lookup returns CDR1 GEAIGNYY and CDR2 EKD. This CDR3 has 14 residues. The CDR3, as DNA: TGTGCCTGTGCCCCCGTTAACCTGACAGCGCAACTCTTCTTT. It specifies CACAPVNLTAQLFF.

Remarks on this clone: TCRdb's listed protein matches a much larger clone and diverges from this DNA's translation at residue 9, likely through a read error; the protein shown comes from the DNA. The chain has TRDV1 and TRDJ1; D possibly matches TRDD2 or TRDD3 (6 bases each). With 4 bases removed from V and 3 bases from J, the gap between germline ends came to 30 bases. CDR3 length equals 20 residues. CDR1 TSWWSYY and CDR2 QGS come from the germline V gene. CDR3 sequence: CALGGGLALLRSTRSDKLIF. The DNA of the CDR3 is TGTGCTCTTGGGGGGGGATTGGCCCTCCTACGAAGTACTAGGTCCGATAAACTCATCTTT.

This clone appeared a few times. One base away lies a much larger clone, so this may be a sequencing read error. The V and J genes are TRDV1 and TRDJ1; D call uncertain. The V end lost 10 bases, the J end lost 0 bases, and 21 bases lay between the germline ends. This CDR3 is built from 16 residues. Per germline, CDR1 TSWWSYY and CDR2 QGS. In DNA form, the CDR3 reads TGTGCTCCTGACTCGGATGACGCTCTGTACACCGATAAACTCATCTTT. Residues: CAPDSDDALYTDKLIF.

This clone was observed at least ten times. It is likely a read error: a sequence one base away is far more abundant. V is TRDV3 and J is TRDJ1, with D possibly being TRDD2 or TRDD3 (5 bases each). Since TCRdb gives no J gene, matching the DNA to germline was used here to assign it. Trimming took 4 bases from V and 8 from J, leaving 35 bases between them. The germline CDR1 and CDR2 sequences are TVYSNPD and GDNSRS (reference sequence). The CDR3 loop spans 18 amino acids. CDR3: CAYGTHFRTGGRLVKLIF. CDR3 nucleotides: TGTGCCTACGGTACCCACTTCCGAACGGGGGGCCGACTGGTCAAACTCATCTTT.

This clone was seen only a few times. TCRdb assigns this DNA the protein of a much larger clone, which departs from its translation at residue 5; this likely reflects a read error, and the protein shown comes from translating the DNA. The V gene is TRDV1, the J gene TRDJ1, with 8 bases lining up with TRDD2. No J segment appears in TCRdb, so it was assigned here by matching the sequence to germline. The CDR3 contains 20 residues. The V gene's germline CDR1 is TSWWSYY and CDR2 QGS. The trim removed 4 bases at V and 0 bases at J, leaving 19 bases unmatched. As DNA, the CDR3 is TGTGCTCTTGGGGGAGGGGCCTTCCTAGGGATGGCTGGGTACACCGATAAACTCATCTTT. Amino acid sequence: CALGGGAFLGMAGYTDKLIF.

Concerning this clone: The protein held in TCRdb is that of a much larger clone and does not match this DNA's translation at residue 10, likely because of a read error; the protein shown is translated from the DNA. This chain uses TRDV2 with TRDJ1; the match to TRDD3 covers 7 bases. TCRdb leaves out the J gene; it was filled in here by matching the DNA to germline. CDR3 size: 21 residues. J gave up 0 bases and V 1 base, and 22 bases lay outside the gene matches. Germline values: CDR1 GEAIGNYY, CDR2 EKD. The CDR3 loop is CACDTLTGDAGASVYTDKLIF. The CDR3 DNA sequence: TGTGCCTGTGACACTCTTACTGGGGATGCGGGGGCATCGGTCTACACCGATAAACTCATCTTT.

The sample holds many counts of this clone. This chain uses TRDV1 with TRDJ2; 11 bases line up with TRDD3. The germline V gene encodes CDR1 TSWWSYY and CDR2 QGS. V was clipped by 3 bases and J by 6 bases; unmatched bases: 9. The CDR3 contains 17 residues. CDR3 region: CALGDPFFGGYAAQLFF. Here the CDR3 DNA reads TGTGCTCTTGGGGATCCATTTTTTGGGGGATACGCAGCACAACTCTTCTTT.

The V call is TRDV2, the J call TRDJ1; TRDD3 matches at 8 bases. V shed 4 bases, J shed 4 bases, and the junction held 4 bases outside the gene matches. There are 13 residues in the CDR3. Per the germline V gene, CDR1 is GEAIGNYY and CDR2 is EKD. CDR3 coding DNA: TGTGCCTGTGATAGACTGGGGGGCGATAAACTCATCTTT. Translated: CACDRLGGDKLIF.

Details on this clone: TCRdb attributes to this sequence the protein of a much larger clone, which differs from the DNA translation at residue 9; a read error is likely, and the protein displayed is translated from the DNA. This chain connects TRDV1 to TRDJ1; TRDD3 might be the D (6 bases). TCRdb offers no J gene call, so here the DNA was matched to germline to obtain one. The CDR3 is 22 amino acids. V lost 0 bases to trimming and J lost 0 bases, with 29 bases between them. Looked up from germline, CDR1 is TSWWSYY and CDR2 is QGS. The CDR3 DNA reads TGTGCTCTTGGGGAACTTTCGCCTACCTACGCCTGGAGGATACCGTACACCGATAAACTCATCTTT. It yields the protein CALGELSPTYAWRIPYTDKLIF.